This TCR beta chain originates from a study of OX40 agonist ivuxolimab in advanced cancers. Study-level information: Anti-PD-1, anti-PD-L1 or anti-CTLA-4 therapy given earlier was allowed, and 35% to 50% had some.

Concerning this clone: Its antigen is unidentified.

The study, taken as a whole, reports: Clonal expansion by week 6 occurred in CD4+ and CD8+ blood T cells (at 0.1 to 3.0 mg/kg).

Sequenced by immunoSEQ multiplex PCR; TCRdb stores in-frame clones only, minus some. Among under 80,000 clones listed, approximately 82% were seen once. CDR3 length equals 14 residues. V was trimmed by 5 bases and J by 4 bases, leaving 14 bases between them. Germline V gives CDR1 MNHEY, CDR2 SVGAGI. Material: CD4+ or CD8+ T cells sorted from blood, obtained in a trial of the OX40 agonist ivuxolimab. The rearrangement joins TRBV6-5 to TRBJ1-2, with D possibly being TRBD1 (5 bases). This clonotype was sampled from an adult with an advanced solid tumor such as melanoma, head and neck, liver or kidney cancer. The CDR3 loop is CASSPRTNFYGYTF. CDR3 DNA: TGTGCCAGCAGTCCAAGGACAAACTTCTATGGCTACACCTTC.